This record covers a single T cell receptor beta chain. TCRdb's table, derived via immunoSEQ multiplex PCR, lists solely in-frame clones and lacks some. The sample has hundreds of thousands of clones, 87% seen once. This record comes from a study of shared T cell receptors in the human thymus. The CDR3 length is 15 residues. Trimming pared 2 bases from V and 10 bases from J, leaving 16 bases between. Germline-derived CDR1 and CDR2 are SGHRS and YFSETQ. The sample was also linked to a second study, of human thymus T cells. That source notes: Thymus specimens were resections from corrective heart surgery. Among thymic and blood repertoires, usage of V and J genes appeared biased.

The chain has TRBV5-1 and TRBJ1-6; D uncertain. The receptor was isolated from a boy less than two years old with a congenital heart defect. Sequenced: thymocytes. For the CDR3, the DNA is TGCGCCAGCAGCTTCGACCTCTCGATGGGCTCACCCCTCCACTTT. Its protein is CASSFDLSMGSPLHF.